The source of this T cell receptor beta chain is a study of identical twins. Study-level findings and limits: A lower insertion count was a feature of abundant cord blood beta clonotypes, with no such feature in memory repertoires. Excess low generation probability was seen in twin-shared out-of-frame alpha sequences.

The sample holds one count of this clonotype. Its antigen is unknown. The authors used template switching to add a universal primer site and gave cDNA unique molecular identifiers. Each CDR3 protein is one row after TCRdb ran MiXCR on the 5' RACE reads. The sample includes around 1.7 million distinct CDR3 sequences, about 31% seen only once; the top ten take roughly 0.3%. The CDR3 is 12 residues long. V was cut by 6 bases and J by 5 bases, with 13 bases left in between. The germline V gene has CDR1 DFQATT and CDR2 SNEGSKA (reference sequence). Sequenced input: cord blood. The TCR was taken from a newborn girl in good health. The chain joins TRBV20-1 to TRBJ1-2, with D possibly matching TRBD1 (6 bases). DNA for the CDR3: TGCAGTGCCGCCGGGACACCATATGGCTACACCTTC. Its translation: CSAAGTPYGYTF.